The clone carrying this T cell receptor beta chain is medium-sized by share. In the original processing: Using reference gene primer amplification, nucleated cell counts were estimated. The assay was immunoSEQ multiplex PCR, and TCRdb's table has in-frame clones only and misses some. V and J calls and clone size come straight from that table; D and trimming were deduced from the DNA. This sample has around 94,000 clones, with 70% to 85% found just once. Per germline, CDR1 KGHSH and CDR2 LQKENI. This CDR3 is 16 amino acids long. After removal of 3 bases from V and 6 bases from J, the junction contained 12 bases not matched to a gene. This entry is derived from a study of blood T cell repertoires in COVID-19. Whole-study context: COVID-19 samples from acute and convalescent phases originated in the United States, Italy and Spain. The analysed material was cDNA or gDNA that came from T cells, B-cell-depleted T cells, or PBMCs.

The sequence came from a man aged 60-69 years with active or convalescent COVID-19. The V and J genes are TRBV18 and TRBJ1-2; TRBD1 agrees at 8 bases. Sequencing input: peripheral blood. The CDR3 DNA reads TGTGCCAGCTCACCCCGGACAGGGTCCGCCCTAGATGGCTACACCTTC. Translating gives CASSPRTGSALDGYTF.